This entry describes one T cell receptor beta chain. Its antigen is still unknown. This sample was taken from a study of cytomegalovirus exposure and HLA in healthy donors. Germline CDR1 reads SGDLS; CDR2 reads YYNGEE. The junction had 5 bases not matched to a gene; V was cut back by 1 base and J by 8 bases. This CDR3 contains 15 residues. Study-wide points: High sensitivity and specificity were reportedly achieved when the classifier diagnosed cytomegalovirus status. The study put 150 or so TCR beta chains on its list as cytomegalovirus-associated. Through in vitro validation, a few CMV-associated chains were shown to be specific for CMV antigens.

Here immunoSEQ multiplex PCR was the method, and the copy in TCRdb shows in-frame clones only, minus some. The profile covers 100,000 or so clones, with about 90% appearing a single time and less than 7.5% taken by the ten largest. The sequence derives from a man aged 18 to 29 in good health and CMV-seropositive. The chain has TRBV9 and TRBJ1-4, with 10 nucleotides matching TRBD1. The sample comprised PBMCs. CDR3 region: CASSVSGQGNEKLFF. The CDR3 DNA follows: TGTGCCAGCAGCGTATCGGGACAGGGGAACGAAAAACTGTTTTTT.